This T cell receptor beta chain was recovered during a study of lung T cells in sarcoidosis with Löfgren's syndrome. At the level of the study: CD4+ T cells build up in sarcoidosis bronchoalveolar lavage fluid. Löfgren's syndrome patients were the main repertoire analysis focus.

Remarks on this clonotype: Its antigen is still unknown. A much larger clonotype is one base distant, so this may be a read error.

The germline V gene has CDR1 DFQATT and CDR2 SNEGSKA (reference sequence). The CDR3 runs to 15 residues. General study points: Shared TRAV12-1 and TRBV2 CDR3 motifs were reported across several patients.

MiXCR was run by TCRdb on the reads, yielding one entry per CDR3 protein. This sample yields around 60,000 distinct CDR3 sequences, of which around 20% are seen a single time; 2% to 2.5% belongs to the top ten. What was sequenced was CD4+ T cells from PBMCs. The clonotype comes from a human donor with sarcoidosis (Löfgren's syndrome or another form), or a control subject (not recorded which). The rearrangement joins TRBV20-1 to TRBJ2-3, with D unclear. CDR3 sequence (DNA): TGCGGTGCTAGAGATTCTAGTTTAGGGACAGATACGCAGTATTTT. Translating it yields CGARDSSLGTDTQYF.